The clone carrying this T cell receptor (beta chain) was recorded many times. What it binds is unknown. It was RNA transcripts that yielded the amplified TCR beta CDR3 regions. HTBI primers were the set used in a first-round RT-PCR of the TCR CDR3. Each CDR3 protein is one row after TCRdb ran MiXCR on the multiplex PCR reads. The sample lists some 270,000 distinct CDR3 sequences; about an eighth were seen once. The record originates from a study of T cells in Graves' hyperthyroidism and ophthalmopathy. Regarding the study as a whole: The authors' 13 V-J model separated ophthalmopathy from stable hyperthyroidism.

Germline values: CDR1 SQVTM, CDR2 ANQGSEA. The germline V and J ends were trimmed by 3 bases and 1 base, with 15 bases remaining between them. The CDR3 spans 15 residues. The diagnostic basis comprised clinical symptoms, serum thyroxine and TRAb, thyroid ultrasound and orbital computed tomography. The PBMCs had their origin in around 10 ml of fresh peripheral blood. The sample consisted of blood. This chain connects TRBV29-1 to TRBJ1-1; perhaps TRBD1 as D (6 bases). This clonotype was sampled from a woman in her twenties or thirties with Graves' hyperthyroidism that later progressed to Graves' ophthalmopathy. CDR3 residues: CSVEVEGGENTEAFF. Written as DNA, the CDR3 is TGCAGCGTTGAGGTGGAAGGGGGTGAGAACACTGAAGCTTTCTTT.